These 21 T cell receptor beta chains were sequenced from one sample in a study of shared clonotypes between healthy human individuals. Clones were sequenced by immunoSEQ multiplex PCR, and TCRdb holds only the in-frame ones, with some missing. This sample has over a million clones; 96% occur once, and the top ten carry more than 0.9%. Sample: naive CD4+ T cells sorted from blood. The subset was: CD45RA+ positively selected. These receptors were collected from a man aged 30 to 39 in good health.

The CDR3 DNA sequence: TGCGCCAGCAGCCAGCGTCAACGAGGAGATACGCAGTATTTT. Its protein is CASSQRQRGDTQYF. The V call is TRBV4-3, the J call TRBJ2-3; D ambiguous. Germline V gene data show CDR1 as LGHNA and CDR2 as YSLEER. The CDR3 length is 14 residues. The V and J ends lost 3 bases and 5 bases respectively, with 12 bases between them.

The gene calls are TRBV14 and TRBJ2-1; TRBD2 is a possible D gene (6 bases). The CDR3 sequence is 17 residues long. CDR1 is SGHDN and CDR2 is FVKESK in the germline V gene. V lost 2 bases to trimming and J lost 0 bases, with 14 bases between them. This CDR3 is CASSQISGGSSYNEQFF. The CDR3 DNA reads TGTGCCAGCAGCCAAATTAGCGGAGGGAGCTCCTACAATGAGCAGTTCTTC. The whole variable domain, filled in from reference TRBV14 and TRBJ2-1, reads EAGVTQFPSHSVIEKGQTVTLRCDPISGHDNLYWYRRVMGKEIKFLLHFVKESKQDESGMPNNRFLAERTGGTYSTLKVQPAELEDSGVYFCASSQISGGSSYNEQFFGPGTRLTVL.

The CDR3 DNA reads as TGTGCCACCAGCAGAGAGGCTAGCGGGTACGAGCAGTACTTC. Amino acids: CATSREASGYEQYF. The chain combines TRBV15 with TRBJ2-7; 8 nucleotides agree with TRBD2. This CDR3 comprises 14 residues. V dropped 0 bases and J dropped 4; count of bases not matched to a gene: 2. The germline V gene has CDR1 LNHNV and CDR2 YYDKDF (reference sequence).

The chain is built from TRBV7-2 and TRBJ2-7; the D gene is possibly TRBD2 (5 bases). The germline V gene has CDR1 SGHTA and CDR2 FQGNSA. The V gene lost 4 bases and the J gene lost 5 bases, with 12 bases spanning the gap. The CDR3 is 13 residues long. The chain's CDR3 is CASSSYPGNEQYF. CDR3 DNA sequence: TGTGCCAGCAGCTCGTATCCGGGGAACGAGCAGTACTTC.

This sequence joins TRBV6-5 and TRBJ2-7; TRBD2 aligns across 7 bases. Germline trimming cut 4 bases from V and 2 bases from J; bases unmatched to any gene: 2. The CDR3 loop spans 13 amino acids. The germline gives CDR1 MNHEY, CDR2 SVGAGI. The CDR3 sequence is CASSWGGAYEQYF. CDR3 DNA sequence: TGTGCCAGCAGTTGGGGGGGTGCCTACGAGCAGTACTTC.

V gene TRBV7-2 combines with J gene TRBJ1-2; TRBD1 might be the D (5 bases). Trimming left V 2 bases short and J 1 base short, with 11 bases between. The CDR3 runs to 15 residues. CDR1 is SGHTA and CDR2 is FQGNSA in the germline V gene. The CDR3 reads CASSLLPQVNYGYTF. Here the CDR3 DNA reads TGTGCCAGCAGCTTACTCCCACAGGTTAACTATGGCTACACCTTC.

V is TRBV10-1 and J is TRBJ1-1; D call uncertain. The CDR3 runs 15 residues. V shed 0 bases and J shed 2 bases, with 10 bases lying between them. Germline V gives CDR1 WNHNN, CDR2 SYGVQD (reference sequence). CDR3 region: CASSESVLGNTEAFF. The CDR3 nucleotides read TGCGCCAGCAGTGAGTCTGTACTGGGAAACACTGAAGCTTTCTTT.

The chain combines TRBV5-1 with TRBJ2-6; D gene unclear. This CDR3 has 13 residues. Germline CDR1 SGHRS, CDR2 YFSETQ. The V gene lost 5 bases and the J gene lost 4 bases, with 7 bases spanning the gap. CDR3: CASRSLGANVLTF. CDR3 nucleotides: TGCGCCAGCAGAAGTCTGGGGGCCAACGTCCTGACTTTC.

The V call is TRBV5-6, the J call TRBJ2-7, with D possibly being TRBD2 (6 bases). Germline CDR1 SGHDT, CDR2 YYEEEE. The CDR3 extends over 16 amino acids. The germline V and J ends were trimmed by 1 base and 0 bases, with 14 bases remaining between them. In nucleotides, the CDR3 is TGTGCCAGCAGCTTGAGGACGGCGGGGAACTCCTACGAGCAGTACTTC. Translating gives CASSLRTAGNSYEQYF.

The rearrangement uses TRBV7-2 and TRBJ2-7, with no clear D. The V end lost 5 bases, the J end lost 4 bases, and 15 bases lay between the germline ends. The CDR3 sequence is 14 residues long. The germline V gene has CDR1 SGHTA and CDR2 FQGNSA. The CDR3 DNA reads TGTGCCAGCAGCCCGCGCGCGTCCAGGTACGAGCAGTACTTC. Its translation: CASSPRASRYEQYF.

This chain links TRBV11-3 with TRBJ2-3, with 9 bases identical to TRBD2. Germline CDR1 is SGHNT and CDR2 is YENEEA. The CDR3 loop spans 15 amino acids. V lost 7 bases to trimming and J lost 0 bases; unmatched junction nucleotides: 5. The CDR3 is CASKTSGSSTDTQYF. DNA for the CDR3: TGTGCCAGCAAGACTAGCGGCTCTAGCACAGATACGCAGTATTTT.

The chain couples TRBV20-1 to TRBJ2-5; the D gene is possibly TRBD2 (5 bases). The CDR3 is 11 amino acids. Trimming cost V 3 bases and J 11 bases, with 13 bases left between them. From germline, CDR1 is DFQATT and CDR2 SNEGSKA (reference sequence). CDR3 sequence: CSARTHWEQYF. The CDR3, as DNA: TGCAGTGCTAGGACACACTGGGAGCAGTACTTC.

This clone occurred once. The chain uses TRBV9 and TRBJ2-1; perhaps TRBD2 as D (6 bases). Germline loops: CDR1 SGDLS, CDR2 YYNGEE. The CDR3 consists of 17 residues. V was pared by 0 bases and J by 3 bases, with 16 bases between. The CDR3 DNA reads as TGTGCCAGCAGCGTAGGTTTCGCTCCGGGAGACTACAATGAGCAGTTCTTC. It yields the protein CASSVGFAPGDYNEQFF.

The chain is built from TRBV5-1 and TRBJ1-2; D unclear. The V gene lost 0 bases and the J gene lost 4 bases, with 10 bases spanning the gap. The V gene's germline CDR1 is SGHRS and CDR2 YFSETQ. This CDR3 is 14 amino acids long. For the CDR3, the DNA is TGCGCCAGCAGCTTGGGCCAGGACCGCTATGGCTACACCTTC. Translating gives CASSLGQDRYGYTF.

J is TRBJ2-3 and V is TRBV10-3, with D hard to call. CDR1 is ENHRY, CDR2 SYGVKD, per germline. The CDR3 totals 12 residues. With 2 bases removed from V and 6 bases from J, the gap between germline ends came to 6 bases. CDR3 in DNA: TGTGCCATCAGTGAGAATATGGATACGCAGTATTTT. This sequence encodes CAISENMDTQYF.

Here the CDR3 DNA reads TGTGCCAGCGGAAATTACGAGCAGTACTTC. This translates into CASGNYEQYF. This sequence joins TRBV2 and TRBJ2-7, with D unclear. In germline, CDR1 is SNHLY, CDR2 FYNNEI. There are 10 residues in the CDR3. The germline V and J ends were trimmed by 8 bases and 4 bases, with 6 bases remaining between them.

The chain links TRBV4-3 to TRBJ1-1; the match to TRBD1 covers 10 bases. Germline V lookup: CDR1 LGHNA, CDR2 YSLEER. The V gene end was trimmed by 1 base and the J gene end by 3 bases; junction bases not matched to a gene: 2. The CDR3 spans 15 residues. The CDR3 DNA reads TGCGCCAGCAGCCAAGTCGACAGGGGGCACACTGAAGCTTTCTTT. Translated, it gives CASSQVDRGHTEAFF.

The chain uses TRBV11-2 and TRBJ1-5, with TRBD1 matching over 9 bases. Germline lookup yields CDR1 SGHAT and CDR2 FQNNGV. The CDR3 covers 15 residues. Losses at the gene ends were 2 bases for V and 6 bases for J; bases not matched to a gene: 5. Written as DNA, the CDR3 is TGTGCCAGCAGCTTAAGACAGGGGGGTCGTCAGCCCCAGCATTTT. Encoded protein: CASSLRQGGRQPQHF.

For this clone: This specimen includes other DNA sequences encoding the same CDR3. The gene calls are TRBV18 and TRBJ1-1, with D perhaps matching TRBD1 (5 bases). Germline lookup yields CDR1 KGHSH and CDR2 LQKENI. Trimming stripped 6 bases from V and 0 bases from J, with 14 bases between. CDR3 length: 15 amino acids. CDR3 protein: CASSPPGRLNTEAFF. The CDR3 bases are TGTGCCAGCTCCCCGCCGGGACGGTTGAACACTGAAGCTTTCTTT.

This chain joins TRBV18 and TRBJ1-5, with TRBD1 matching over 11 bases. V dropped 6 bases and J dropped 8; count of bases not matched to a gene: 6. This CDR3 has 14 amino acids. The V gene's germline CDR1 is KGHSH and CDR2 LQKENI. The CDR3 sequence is CASSQDRGQEPQHF. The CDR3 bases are TGTGCCAGCTCCCAGGACAGGGGGCAAGAGCCCCAGCATTTT.

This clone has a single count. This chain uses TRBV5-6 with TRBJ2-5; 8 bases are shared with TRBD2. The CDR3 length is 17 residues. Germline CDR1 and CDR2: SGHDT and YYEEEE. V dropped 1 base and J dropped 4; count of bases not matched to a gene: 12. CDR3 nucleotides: TGTGCCAGCAGCTTGATTACTAGTCGTCGGGAGGGAGAGACCCAGTACTTC. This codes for CASSLITSRREGETQYF.